This T cell receptor (beta chain) came from a study of blood T cell repertoires in COVID-19. About the study: Both acute and convalescent COVID-19 samples were obtained from the United States, Italy and Spain. The cDNA or gDNA used as material had been derived from T cells, B-cell-depleted T cells, or PBMCs.

Profiling relied on immunoSEQ multiplex PCR, and the TCRdb table lists in-frame clones only, not all of them. In the table there are about 530,000 clones, roughly nine tenths of which are singletons. Concerning this clone itself: Other DNA sequences of this sample code for an identical CDR3.

The V and J ends lost 4 bases and 5 bases, in that order; junction bases with no gene match: 1. This CDR3 has 12 residues. Input material: peripheral blood. The source is a woman in her forties or fifties with COVID-19, enrolled during active disease. The V and J genes are TRBV12-3 or TRBV12-4 and TRBJ1-2; TRBD1 aligns across 7 bases. This CDR3 reads CASSSQGYGYTF. CDR3 nucleotide sequence: TGTGCCAGCAGTTCACAGGGGTATGGCTACACCTTC.